What follows is one T cell receptor (beta chain) and its context. This sample is part of a study of blood T cell repertoires in COVID-19. The wider study: Specimens from acute and convalescent COVID-19 originated in the United States, Italy and Spain. T cells, B-cell-depleted T cells, or PBMCs supplied cDNA or gDNA.

In the authors' workflow: For nucleated cells, counts were estimated from reference gene primer amplification. Using immunoSEQ multiplex PCR, the repertoire was profiled, and TCRdb retains in-frame clones only, with some absent. From that table come the V and J calls and clone size; the DNA was used to work out D and trimming. The data hold 20,000 to 25,000 clones, with roughly nine tenths observed a single time. V shed 3 bases and J shed 4 bases, with 11 bases lying between them. Germline loops: CDR1 SGDLS, CDR2 YYNGEE. The CDR3 is made up of 14 amino acids. The receptor was isolated from a human donor with active COVID-19. The donor label of this sample is uncertain. The chain recombines TRBV9 with TRBJ1-3, with D tentatively TRBD1 (6 bases). The sample taken for sequencing was peripheral blood. DNA of the CDR3: TGTGCCAGCAGCGAGAGGACAGCCGGAAACACCATATATTTT. Protein product: CASSERTAGNTIYF. Supplemented by reference TRBV9 and TRBJ1-3, the full variable domain reads DSGVTQTPKHLITATGQRVTLRCSPRSGDLSVYWYQQSLDQGLQFLIQYYNGEERAKGNILERFSAQQFPDLHSELNLSSLELGDSALYFCASSERTAGNTIYFGEGSWLTVV.